This TCR beta chain was sequenced during a study of blood T cell repertoires in COVID-19. Across the whole study: The study drew acute and convalescent COVID-19 samples from the United States, Italy and Spain. From T cells, B-cell-depleted T cells, or PBMCs came the material, which was cDNA or gDNA.

Germline CDR1 SGHTA, CDR2 FQGTGA. The CDR3 extends over 13 amino acids. Between the trimmed V and J ends, which lost 0 bases and 5 bases, there was a span of 5 bases. Source study methods: Amplified reference gene primers provided the basis for estimating nucleated cell counts. Using immunoSEQ multiplex PCR, the repertoire was profiled, and TCRdb retains in-frame clones only, with some absent. The D gene and trimming were derived from the DNA, and the V and J assignments and clone size from that table. The sample includes about 120,000 clones, approximately 78% of them seen just once. The sample was peripheral blood. This clonotype was sampled from a man aged 65 to 85 with acute or convalescent COVID-19. The chain links TRBV7-3 to TRBJ1-5; D is perhaps TRBD1 (5 bases). CDR3 coding DNA: TGTGCCAGCAGCTTAACAGGGGATCAGCCCCAGCATTTT. Encoded protein: CASSLTGDQPQHF.